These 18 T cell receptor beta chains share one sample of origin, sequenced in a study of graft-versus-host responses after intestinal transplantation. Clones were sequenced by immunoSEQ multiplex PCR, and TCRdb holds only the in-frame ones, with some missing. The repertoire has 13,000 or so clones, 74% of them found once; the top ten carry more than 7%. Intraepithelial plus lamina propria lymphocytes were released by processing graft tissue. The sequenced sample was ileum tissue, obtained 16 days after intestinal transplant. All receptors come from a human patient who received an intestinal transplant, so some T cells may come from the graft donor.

CDR3 sequence reads: CASSEAGGGEPQHF. In DNA form, the CDR3 reads TGTGCCAGCAGTGAAGCGGGAGGGGGGGAGCCCCAGCATTTT. The J gene is TRBJ1-5, the V gene TRBV2; D might be TRBD1 (6 bases). The CDR3 spans 14 residues. Trimming removed 0 bases from V and 8 bases from J, with 11 bases in between. The germline CDR1 and CDR2 sequences are SNHLY and FYNNEI.

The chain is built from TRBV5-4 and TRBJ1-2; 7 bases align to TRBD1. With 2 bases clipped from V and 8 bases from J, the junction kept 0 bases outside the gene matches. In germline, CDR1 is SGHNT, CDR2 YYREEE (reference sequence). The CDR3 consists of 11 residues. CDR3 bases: TGTGCCAGCAGCTTAGGGGGCGGCTACACCTTC. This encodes CASSLGGGYTF.

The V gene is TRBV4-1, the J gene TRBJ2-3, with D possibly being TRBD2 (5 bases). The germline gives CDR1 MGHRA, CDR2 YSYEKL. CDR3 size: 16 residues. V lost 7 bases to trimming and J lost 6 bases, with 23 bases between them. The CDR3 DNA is TGCGCCAGCATGCCCTACGGACTCCGGGTAGCGGATACGCAGTATTTT. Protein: CASMPYGLRVADTQYF.

The CDR3 nucleotides are TGTGCCAGCTCACCGTCACAAGAGACCCAGTACTTC. Protein sequence: CASSPSQETQYF. This sequence joins TRBV18 and TRBJ2-5, with no clear D. The germline gives CDR1 KGHSH, CDR2 LQKENI. The CDR3 length is 12 residues. V lost 3 bases and J lost 2, with 4 bases in between.

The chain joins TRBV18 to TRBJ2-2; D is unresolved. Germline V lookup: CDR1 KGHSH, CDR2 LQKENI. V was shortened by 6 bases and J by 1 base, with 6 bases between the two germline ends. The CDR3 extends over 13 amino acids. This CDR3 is CASSVRNTGELFF. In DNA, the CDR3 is TGTGCCAGCTCCGTCCGGAACACCGGGGAGCTGTTTTTT.

The CDR3, as DNA: TGTGCCAGCAGACTAACAGGGGAGCATGGCTACACCTTC. Translated: CASRLTGEHGYTF. The chain uses TRBV6-1 and TRBJ1-2; 7 nucleotides match TRBD1. CDR3 length equals 13 residues. J was trimmed by 6 bases and V by 6 bases; bases with no gene match: 7. The V gene's germline CDR1 is MNHNS and CDR2 SASEGT.

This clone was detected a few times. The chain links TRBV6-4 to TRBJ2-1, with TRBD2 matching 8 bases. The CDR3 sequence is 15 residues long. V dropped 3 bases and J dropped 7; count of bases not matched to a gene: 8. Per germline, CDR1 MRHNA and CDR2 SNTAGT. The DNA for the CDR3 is TGTGCCAGCAGTGAGGCGGGGGGAAGGAAGAATGAGCAGTTCTTC. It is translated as CASSEAGGRKNEQFF.

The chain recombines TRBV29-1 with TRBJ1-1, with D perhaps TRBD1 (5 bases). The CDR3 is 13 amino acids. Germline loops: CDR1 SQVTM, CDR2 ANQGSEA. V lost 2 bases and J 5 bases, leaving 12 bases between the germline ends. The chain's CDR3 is CSVERQGGTEAFF. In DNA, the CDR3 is TGCAGCGTTGAAAGGCAGGGAGGTACTGAAGCTTTCTTT.

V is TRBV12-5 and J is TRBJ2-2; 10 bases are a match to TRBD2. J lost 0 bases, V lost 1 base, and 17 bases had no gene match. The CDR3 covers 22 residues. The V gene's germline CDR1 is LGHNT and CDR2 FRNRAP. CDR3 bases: TGTGCTAGTGGTTTGGGACCCTGGTTTCTAGCGGGAGTCTCCCCGAACACCGGGGAGCTGTTTTTT. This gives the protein CASGLGPWFLAGVSPNTGELFF.

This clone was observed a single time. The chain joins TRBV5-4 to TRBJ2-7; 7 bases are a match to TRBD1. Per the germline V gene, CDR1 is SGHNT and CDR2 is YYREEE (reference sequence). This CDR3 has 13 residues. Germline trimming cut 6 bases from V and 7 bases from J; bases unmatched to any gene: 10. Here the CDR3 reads CASNARPGGEQYF. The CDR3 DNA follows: TGTGCCAGCAACGCCCGGCCAGGGGGAGAGCAGTACTTC.

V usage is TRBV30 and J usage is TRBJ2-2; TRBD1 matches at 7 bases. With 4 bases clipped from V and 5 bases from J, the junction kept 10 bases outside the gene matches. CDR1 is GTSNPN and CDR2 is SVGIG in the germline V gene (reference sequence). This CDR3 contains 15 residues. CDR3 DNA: TGTGCCTGGAAATCGTGGGACAGCAGAACCGGGGAGCTGTTTTTT. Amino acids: CAWKSWDSRTGELFF.

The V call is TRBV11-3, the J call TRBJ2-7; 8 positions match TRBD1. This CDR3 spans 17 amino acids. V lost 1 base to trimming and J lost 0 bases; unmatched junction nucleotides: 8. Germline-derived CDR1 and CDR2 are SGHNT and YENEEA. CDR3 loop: CASSLADRGYYSYEQYF. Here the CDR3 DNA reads TGTGCCAGCAGCTTAGCCGACAGGGGATATTACTCCTACGAGCAGTACTTC.

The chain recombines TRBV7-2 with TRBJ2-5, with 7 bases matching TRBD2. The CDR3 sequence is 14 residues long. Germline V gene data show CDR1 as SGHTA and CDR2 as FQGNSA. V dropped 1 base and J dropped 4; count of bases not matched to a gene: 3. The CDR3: CASSLVSGGETQYF. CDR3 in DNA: TGTGCCAGCAGCTTAGTCTCGGGAGGAGAGACCCAGTACTTC.

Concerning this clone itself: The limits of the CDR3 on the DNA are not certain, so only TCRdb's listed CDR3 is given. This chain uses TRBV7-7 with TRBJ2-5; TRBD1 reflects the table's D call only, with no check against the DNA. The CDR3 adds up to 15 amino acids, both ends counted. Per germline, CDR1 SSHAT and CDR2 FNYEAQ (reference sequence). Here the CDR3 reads CASSPTVAGQETQYF.

The CDR3 is CATCRIQGITFF. CDR3 sequence (DNA): TGTGCCACATGTAGAATCCAGGGGATAACTTTCTTT. The genes are TRBV10-3 and TRBJ1-1; perhaps TRBD1 as D (6 bases). Germline-derived CDR1 and CDR2 are ENHRY and SYGVKD. The V gene lost 10 bases and the J gene lost 12 bases, with 21 bases spanning the gap. The CDR3 runs 12 residues.

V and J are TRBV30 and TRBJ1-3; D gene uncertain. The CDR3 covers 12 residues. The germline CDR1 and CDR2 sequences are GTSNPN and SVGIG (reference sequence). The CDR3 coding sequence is TGTGGACGGGGAAACTCTGGAAACACCATATATTTT. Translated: CGRGNSGNTIYF.

CDR3 protein: CASSLGPGETEAFF. DNA of the CDR3: TGCGCCAGCAGCTTGGGACCAGGGGAGACTGAAGCTTTCTTT. This rearrangement joins TRBV5-1 to TRBJ1-1; D might be TRBD1 (6 bases). Trimming took 0 bases from V and 5 from J, leaving 11 bases between them. From germline, CDR1 is SGHRS and CDR2 YFSETQ. This CDR3 is built from 14 residues.

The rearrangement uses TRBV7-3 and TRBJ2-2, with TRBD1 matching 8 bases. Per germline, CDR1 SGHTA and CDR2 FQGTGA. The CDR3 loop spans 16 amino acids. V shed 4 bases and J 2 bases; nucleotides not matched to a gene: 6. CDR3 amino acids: CASSSRTGLNTGELFF. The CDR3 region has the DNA TGTGCCAGCAGCTCCCGGACAGGGCTAAACACCGGGGAGCTGTTTTTT. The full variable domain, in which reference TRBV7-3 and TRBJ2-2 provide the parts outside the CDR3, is GAGVSQTPSNKVTEKGKYVELRCDPISGHTALYWYRQSLGQGPEFLIYFQGTGAADDSGLPNDRFFAVRPEGSVSTLKIQRTERGDSAVYLCASSSRTGLNTGELFFGEGSRLTVL.